A single sample is the source of the 18 T cell receptor beta chains below, sequenced in a study of cytomegalovirus exposure and HLA in healthy donors. 13 Jbeta primers and 60 Vbeta primers were used for the PCR. Generated by immunoSEQ multiplex PCR, the TCRdb table keeps only in-frame clones and is missing some. Here the sample spans some 180,000 clones, roughly 81% being singletons. The sample consisted of PBMCs. These receptors came from a man aged 25-45 years in good health and CMV-seropositive.

The chain couples TRBV5-4 to TRBJ1-6, with TRBD1 matching over 8 bases. CDR1 and CDR2 (germline): SGHNT, YYREEE (reference sequence). V shed 4 bases, J shed 3 bases, and the junction held 6 bases outside the gene matches. The CDR3 extends over 16 amino acids. Here the CDR3 reads CASSQDRAFYNSPLHF. DNA for the CDR3: TGTGCCAGCAGCCAGGACAGGGCTTTCTATAATTCACCCCTCCACTTT.

The V gene is TRBV7-3, the J gene TRBJ2-3; 9 nucleotides align to TRBD1. The V segment lost 5 bases and the J segment 6 bases; nucleotides outside the gene matches: 12. Germline V gives CDR1 SGHTA, CDR2 FQGTGA. This CDR3 is built from 16 residues. CDR3: CASSVGQGGRMDTQYF. Written as DNA, the CDR3 is TGTGCCAGCAGCGTGGGACAGGGAGGCCGAATGGATACGCAGTATTTT.

This chain uses TRBV6-1 with TRBJ2-1, with 7 nucleotides matching TRBD1. Germline V gene lookup returns CDR1 MNHNS and CDR2 SASEGT. V dropped 2 bases and J dropped 5; count of bases not matched to a gene: 6. The CDR3 is 15 amino acids. In nucleotides, the CDR3 is TGTGCCAGCAGTGAAACAGAGGGGGCAAACAATGAGCAGTTCTTC. Encoded protein: CASSETEGANNEQFF.

V usage is TRBV5-1 and J usage is TRBJ2-7; D possibly corresponds to TRBD2 (5 bases). This CDR3 has 16 residues. V lost 0 bases and J 1 base, leaving 14 bases between the germline ends. From germline, CDR1 is SGHRS and CDR2 YFSETQ. The chain's CDR3 is CASSLGPGLLSYEQYV. In DNA form, the CDR3 reads TGCGCCAGCAGCTTGGGCCCAGGACTCCTTTCCTACGAGCAGTACGTC.

The rearrangement uses TRBV5-5 and TRBJ1-4, with D possibly being TRBD1 (6 bases). Trimming pared 3 bases from V and 2 bases from J, leaving 11 bases between. Looked up from germline, CDR1 is SGHKS and CDR2 is YYEKEE (reference sequence). The CDR3 runs to 15 residues. The CDR3 reads CASSWAGATNEKLFF. The CDR3 bases are TGTGCCAGCAGCTGGGCGGGGGCGACTAATGAAAAACTGTTTTTT.

This chain connects TRBV4-3 to TRBJ2-7; no definite D call. Per the germline V gene, CDR1 is LGHNA and CDR2 is YSLEER. The CDR3 has 14 residues. Trimming shortened V by 3 bases and J by 6 bases, and 15 bases separated the two germline ends. The CDR3 region has the DNA TGCGCCAGCAGCCAGTCCAGGAACCTTCCCGAGCAGTACTTC. Translating gives CASSQSRNLPEQYF.

The chain has TRBV10-3 and TRBJ2-3; 11 bases align to TRBD2. V shed 3 bases, J shed 2 bases, and the junction held 4 bases outside the gene matches. Germline CDR1 ENHRY, CDR2 SYGVKD. CDR3 length: 16 residues. The CDR3 sequence: CAISDPTSGTTDTQYF. DNA for the CDR3: TGTGCCATCAGTGACCCGACTAGCGGGACCACAGATACGCAGTATTTT.

The rearrangement links TRBV4-3 to TRBJ2-1, with 10 nucleotides matching TRBD2. The V gene end was trimmed by 4 bases and the J gene end by 5 bases; junction bases not matched to a gene: 5. CDR3 length: 15 amino acids. Germline assignment: CDR1 LGHNA and CDR2 YSLEER. CDR3 protein: CASSPPSGSDNEQFF. DNA of the CDR3: TGCGCCAGCAGCCCCCCTAGCGGGAGTGACAATGAGCAGTTCTTC.

The chain has TRBV11-3 and TRBJ2-3; no definite D call. Germline CDR1 SGHNT, CDR2 YENEEA. The CDR3 extends over 17 amino acids. V was trimmed by 2 bases and J by 2 bases, leaving 17 bases between them. CDR3 nucleotide sequence: TGTGCCAGCAGCTTAAGCCCTCGGCGGAGAGCCACAGATACGCAGTATTTT. Translated, it gives CASSLSPRRRATDTQYF.

The chain uses TRBV5-8 and TRBJ2-1; 12 bases fit TRBD2. J lost 10 bases, V lost 4 bases, and 12 bases had no gene match. The CDR3 runs to 16 residues. Looked up from germline, CDR1 is SGHTS and CDR2 is YDEGEE. In DNA form, the CDR3 reads TGTGCCAGCAGCCCTACGCCTAGCGGGAGGGCCGGGGAGCAGTTCTTC. Its protein is CASSPTPSGRAGEQFF.

V usage is TRBV18 and J usage is TRBJ2-3, with TRBD2 identical over 9 bases. The CDR3 spans 17 residues. V was pared by 3 bases and J by 7 bases, with 14 bases of the junction left unmatched. From germline, CDR1 is KGHSH and CDR2 LQKENI. Written as DNA, the CDR3 is TGTGCCAGCTCACCTCCTTCAGCGGGAGGATCCATACATACGCAGTATTTT. The encoded protein is CASSPPSAGGSIHTQYF.

The chain links TRBV6-6 to TRBJ1-2, with D uncertain. CDR1 is MNHNY, CDR2 SVGAGI, per germline (reference sequence). With 0 bases removed from V and 8 bases from J, the gap between germline ends came to 13 bases. This CDR3 has 14 amino acids. CDR3 in amino acids: CASSYSSTSWGYTF. CDR3 nucleotide sequence: TGTGCCAGCAGTTACTCGAGCACGTCGTGGGGCTACACCTTC.

This clone was detected only a few times. This rearrangement joins TRBV13 to TRBJ2-3; 7 nucleotides align to TRBD2. The V segment lost 1 base and the J segment 0 bases; nucleotides outside the gene matches: 4. CDR1 is PRHDT, CDR2 FYEKMQ, per germline (reference sequence). The CDR3 has 16 amino acids. CDR3 nucleotides: TGTGCCAGCAGCTTAGTGGATAGCGGGAGCACAGATACGCAGTATTTT. Its protein is CASSLVDSGSTDTQYF.

To note about this clone: At one end the junction does not follow the germline gene, possibly because of a read error. This rearrangement joins TRBV5-4 to TRBJ1-1, with D tentatively TRBD1 (6 bases). Germline V gene data show CDR1 as SGHNT and CDR2 as YYREEE (reference sequence). The CDR3 contains 15 residues. The CDR3 spells CASSFGGGYNTKAFF. In nucleotides, the CDR3 is TGTGCCAGCAGCTTTGGTGGGGGCTACAACACTAAAGCTTTCTTT.

This chain connects TRBV29-1 to TRBJ2-2; possible D gene TRBD2, 5 bases. The CDR3 length is 16 residues. V gave up 0 bases and J gave up 1 base, with 12 bases separating them. The germline V gene encodes CDR1 SQVTM and CDR2 ANQGSEA. CDR3 amino acids: CSVEDGLTLNTGELFF. CDR3 DNA: TGCAGCGTTGAAGATGGACTGACGCTGAACACCGGGGAGCTGTTTTTT.

In this sample, this clone turned up once. The V call is TRBV19, the J call TRBJ2-1, with TRBD2 identical over 12 bases. The CDR3 is 15 residues long. V lost 5 bases to trimming and J lost 8 bases; unmatched junction nucleotides: 7. From germline, CDR1 is LNHDA and CDR2 SQIVND (reference sequence). The CDR3 DNA reads as TGTGCCAGTAGTCCCCACCGGACTAGCGGGGATGAGCAGTTCTTC. This encodes CASSPHRTSGDEQFF.

V gene TRBV6-1 combines with J gene TRBJ2-7, with 11 nucleotides matching TRBD2. Trimming cost V 4 bases and J 0 bases; bases outside gene matches: 8. The CDR3 covers 17 residues. In germline, CDR1 is MNHNS, CDR2 SASEGT. The DNA for the CDR3 is TGTGCCAGCAGTGCTACCCGCACTAGCGGGAGCTCCTACGAGCAGTACTTC. Amino acid sequence: CASSATRTSGSSYEQYF.

This clone was found once. V usage is TRBV6-1 and J usage is TRBJ2-5, with 10 bases matching TRBD1. The V and J ends lost 4 bases and 4 bases, in that order; junction bases with no gene match: 15. The CDR3 has 18 amino acids. Germline V CDR1 and CDR2: MNHNS, SASEGT. The CDR3 DNA sequence: TGTGCCAGCAGTGGGGCCGGGACAGGGGTCTTAGGGGGAGAGACCCAGTACTTC. It yields the protein CASSGAGTGVLGGETQYF.